This T cell receptor beta chain was obtained from a study of T-cell memory formation after mild COVID-19. Broader study findings: There was no confirmation that second-wave clones peaking on day 37 were SARS-CoV-2 specific.

MiXCR, applied by TCRdb to the 5' RACE reads, yields one record per CDR3 protein. Found here are 250,000 to 400,000 distinct CDR3 sequences, 14% of them singletons; the top ten hold 21%. Between the trimmed V and J ends, which lost 5 bases and 5 bases, there was a span of 12 bases. The CDR3 sequence is 14 residues long. Germline loops: CDR1 MNHEY, CDR2 SVGAGI. Comments on this clonotype: Its target is not known.

Sequencing was carried out using PBMCs or a T cell subset sorted from them (not recorded which). This clonotype originated in a man in his late teens or twenties who had mild COVID-19 (a few samples of this study predate the infection). Cell type and time point are not known. J is TRBJ2-2 and V is TRBV6-5; D is ambiguous. This CDR3 is CASSKAGGTGELFF. CDR3 DNA: TGTGCCAGCAGTAAGGCTGGTGGGACCGGGGAGCTGTTTTTT.